The clone carrying this T cell receptor beta chain was observed a handful of times. The data originate from a study of T cell changes during pregnancy in multiple sclerosis. The CDR3 consists of 15 residues. From germline, CDR1 is MGHRA and CDR2 YSYEKL. V was clipped by 0 bases and J by 6 bases; unmatched bases: 3. The method was immunoSEQ multiplex PCR; TCRdb's version includes in-frame clones alone and lacks a portion of them. Of some 41,000 clones listed, almost 95% were seen once; the top ten hold 7.5% to 10%. This sequence joins TRBV4-1 and TRBJ2-7; 12 positions agree with TRBD2. Sequencing was performed on CD8+ T cells from peripheral blood mononuclear cells, taken in the third trimester of pregnancy. The receptor comes from a female donor with multiple sclerosis, enrolled in a pregnancy study. CDR3 nucleotides: TGCGCCAGCAGCCAAGAGGGACTAGCGGGCCGCGAGCAGTACTTC. This gives the protein CASSQEGLAGREQYF.